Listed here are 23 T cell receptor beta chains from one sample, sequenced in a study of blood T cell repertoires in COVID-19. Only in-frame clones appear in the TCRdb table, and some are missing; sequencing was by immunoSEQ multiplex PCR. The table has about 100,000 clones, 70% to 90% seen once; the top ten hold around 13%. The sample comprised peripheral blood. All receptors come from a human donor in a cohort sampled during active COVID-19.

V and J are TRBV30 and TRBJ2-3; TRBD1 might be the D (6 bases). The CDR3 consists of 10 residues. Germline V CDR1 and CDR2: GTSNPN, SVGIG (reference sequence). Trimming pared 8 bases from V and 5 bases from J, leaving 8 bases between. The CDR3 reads CAQGGDTQYF. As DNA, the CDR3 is TGTGCCCAAGGGGGAGATACGCAGTATTTT.

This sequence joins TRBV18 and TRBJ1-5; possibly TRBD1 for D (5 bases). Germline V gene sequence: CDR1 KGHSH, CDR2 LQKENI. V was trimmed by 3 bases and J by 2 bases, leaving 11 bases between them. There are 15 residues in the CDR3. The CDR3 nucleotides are TGTGCCAGCTCACCGGGCAGGGCAGGCAATCAGCCCCAGCATTTT. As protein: CASSPGRAGNQPQHF.

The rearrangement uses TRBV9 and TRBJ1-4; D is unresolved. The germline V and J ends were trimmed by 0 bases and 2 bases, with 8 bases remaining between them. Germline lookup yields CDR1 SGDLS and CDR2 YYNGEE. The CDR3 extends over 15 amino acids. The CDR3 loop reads CASSVEGRTNEKLFF. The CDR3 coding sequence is TGTGCCAGCAGCGTAGAAGGGAGGACTAATGAAAAACTGTTTTTT.

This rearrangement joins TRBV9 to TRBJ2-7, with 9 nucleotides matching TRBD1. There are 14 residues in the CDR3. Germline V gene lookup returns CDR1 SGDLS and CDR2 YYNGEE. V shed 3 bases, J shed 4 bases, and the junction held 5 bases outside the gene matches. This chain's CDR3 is CASSARGTGYEQYF. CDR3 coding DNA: TGTGCCAGCAGCGCCAGAGGGACAGGGTACGAGCAGTACTTC.

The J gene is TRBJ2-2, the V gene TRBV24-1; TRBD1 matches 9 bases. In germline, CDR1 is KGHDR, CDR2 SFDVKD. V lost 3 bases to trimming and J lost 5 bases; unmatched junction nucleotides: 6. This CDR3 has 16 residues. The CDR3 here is CATSDPGQGRTGELFF. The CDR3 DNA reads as TGTGCCACCAGTGATCCGGGACAGGGTCGTACCGGGGAGCTGTTTTTT.

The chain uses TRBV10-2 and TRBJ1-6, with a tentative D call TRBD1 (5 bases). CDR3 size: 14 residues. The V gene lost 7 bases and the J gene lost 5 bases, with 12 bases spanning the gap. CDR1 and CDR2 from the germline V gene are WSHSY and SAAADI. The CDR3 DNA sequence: TGCGCCAGCAACCCACAGGTGAATAATTCACCCCTCCACTTT. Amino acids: CASNPQVNNSPLHF.

CDR3 sequence: CASRGTGTSYNSPLHF. The CDR3 DNA sequence: TGTGCCAGCAGGGGGACAGGGACCTCCTATAATTCACCCCTCCACTTT. V gene TRBV6-6 combines with J gene TRBJ1-6; the match to TRBD1 covers 9 bases. The CDR3 extends over 16 amino acids. After removal of 6 bases from V and 0 bases from J, the junction contained 3 bases not matched to a gene. Looked up from germline, CDR1 is MNHNY and CDR2 is SVGAGI (reference sequence).

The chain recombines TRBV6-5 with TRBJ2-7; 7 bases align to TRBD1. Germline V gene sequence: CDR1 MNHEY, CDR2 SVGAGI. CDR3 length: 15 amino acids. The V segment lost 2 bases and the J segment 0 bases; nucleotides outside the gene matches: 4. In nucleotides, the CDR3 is TGTGCCAGCAGTTACGCAGCAGGGGGCTCCTACGAGCAGTACTTC. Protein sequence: CASSYAAGGSYEQYF.

The CDR3 loop is CASSEYIPGEQYF. CDR3 DNA sequence: TGTGCCAGCAGTGAATATATCCCCGGCGAGCAGTACTTC. The chain employs TRBV25-1 and TRBJ2-7, with no clear D. There are 13 residues in the CDR3. V was clipped by 0 bases and J by 6 bases, with 9 bases between them. In germline, CDR1 is MGHDK, CDR2 SYGVNS.

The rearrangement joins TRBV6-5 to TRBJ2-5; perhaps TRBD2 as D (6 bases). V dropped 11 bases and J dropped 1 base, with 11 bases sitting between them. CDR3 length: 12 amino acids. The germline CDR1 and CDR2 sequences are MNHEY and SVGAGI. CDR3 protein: CAGGSSQETQYF. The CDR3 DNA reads TGTGCCGGAGGGAGCTCCCAAGAGACCCAGTACTTC.

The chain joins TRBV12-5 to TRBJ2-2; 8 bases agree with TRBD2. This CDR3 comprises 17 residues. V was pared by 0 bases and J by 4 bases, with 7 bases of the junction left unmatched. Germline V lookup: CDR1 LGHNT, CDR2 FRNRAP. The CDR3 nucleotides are TGTGCTAGTGGTTTGGTACCTAGCGGGTGGGGCACCGGGGAGCTGTTTTTT. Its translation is CASGLVPSGWGTGELFF. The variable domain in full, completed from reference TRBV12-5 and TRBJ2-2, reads DARVTQTPRHKVTEMGQEVTMRCQPILGHNTVFWYRQTMMQGLELLAYFRNRAPLDDSGMPKDRFSAEMPDATLATLKIQPSEPRDSAVYFCASGLVPSGWGTGELFFGEGSRLTVL.

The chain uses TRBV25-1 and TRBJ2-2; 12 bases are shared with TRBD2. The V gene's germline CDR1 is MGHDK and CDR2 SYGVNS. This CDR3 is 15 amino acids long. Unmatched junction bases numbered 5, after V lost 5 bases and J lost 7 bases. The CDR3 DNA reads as TGTGCCAGCAGTAGGGGACTAGCGGGTCGCGGGGAGCTGTTTTTT. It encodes CASSRGLAGRGELFF. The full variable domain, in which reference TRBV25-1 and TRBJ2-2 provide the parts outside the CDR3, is EADIYQTPRYLVIGTGKKITLECSQTMGHDKMYWYQQDPGMELHLIHYSYGVNSTEKGDLSSESTVSRIRTEHFPLTLESARPSHTSQYLCASSRGLAGRGELFFGEGSRLTVL.

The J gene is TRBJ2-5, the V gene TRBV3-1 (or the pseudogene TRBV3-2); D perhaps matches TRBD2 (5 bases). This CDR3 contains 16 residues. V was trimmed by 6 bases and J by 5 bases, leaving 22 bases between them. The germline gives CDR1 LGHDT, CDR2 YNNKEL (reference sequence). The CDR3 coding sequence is TGTGCCAGCAGACAGCGAGGGCAGTCTTTTGGTGAGACCCAGTACTTC. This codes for CASRQRGQSFGETQYF.

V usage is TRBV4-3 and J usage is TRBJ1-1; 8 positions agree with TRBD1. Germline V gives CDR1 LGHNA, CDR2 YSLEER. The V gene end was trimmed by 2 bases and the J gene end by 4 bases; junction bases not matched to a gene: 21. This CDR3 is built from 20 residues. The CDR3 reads CASSQLQGAGAGIGGTEAFF. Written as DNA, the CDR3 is TGCGCCAGCAGCCAACTTCAGGGGGCGGGAGCTGGTATCGGTGGCACTGAAGCTTTCTTT.

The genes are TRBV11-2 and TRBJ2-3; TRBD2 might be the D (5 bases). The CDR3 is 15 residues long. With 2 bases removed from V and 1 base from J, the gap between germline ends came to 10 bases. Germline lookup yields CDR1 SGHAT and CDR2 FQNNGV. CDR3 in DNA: TGTGCCAGCAGCTTACGTGCGGGCCGCACAGATACGCAGTATTTT. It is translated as CASSLRAGRTDTQYF.

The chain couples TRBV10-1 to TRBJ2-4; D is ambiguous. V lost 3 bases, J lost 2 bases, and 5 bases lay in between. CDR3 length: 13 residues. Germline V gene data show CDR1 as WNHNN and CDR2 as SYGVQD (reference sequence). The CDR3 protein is CASSDGSKNIQYF. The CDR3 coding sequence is TGCGCCAGCAGTGACGGGTCCAAAAACATTCAGTACTTC.

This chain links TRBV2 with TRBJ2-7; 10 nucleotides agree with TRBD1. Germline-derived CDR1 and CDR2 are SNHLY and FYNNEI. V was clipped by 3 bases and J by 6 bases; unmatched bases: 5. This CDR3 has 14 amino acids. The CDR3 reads CASSEGGTGAEQYF. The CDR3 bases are TGTGCCAGCAGTGAGGGGGGGACAGGGGCCGAGCAGTACTTC.

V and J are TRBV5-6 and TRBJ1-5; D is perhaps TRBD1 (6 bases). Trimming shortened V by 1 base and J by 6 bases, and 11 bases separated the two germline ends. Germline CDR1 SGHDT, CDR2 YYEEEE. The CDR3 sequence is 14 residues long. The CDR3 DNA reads TGTGCCAGCAGCTTGATGGGGGCGAGTCAGCCCCAGCATTTT. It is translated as CASSLMGASQPQHF.

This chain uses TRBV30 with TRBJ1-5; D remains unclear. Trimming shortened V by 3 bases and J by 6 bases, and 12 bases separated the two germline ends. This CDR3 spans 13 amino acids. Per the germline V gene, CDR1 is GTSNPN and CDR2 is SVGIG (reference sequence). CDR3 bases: TGTGCCTGGAGCTACGTAACGGGTCAGCCCCAGCATTTT. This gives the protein CAWSYVTGQPQHF.

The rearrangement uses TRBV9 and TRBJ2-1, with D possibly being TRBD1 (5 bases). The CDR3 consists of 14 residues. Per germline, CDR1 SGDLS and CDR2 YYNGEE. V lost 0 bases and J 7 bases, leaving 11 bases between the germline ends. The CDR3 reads CASSVVDSWNEQFF. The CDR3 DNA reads TGTGCCAGCAGCGTAGTAGACAGTTGGAATGAGCAGTTCTTC.

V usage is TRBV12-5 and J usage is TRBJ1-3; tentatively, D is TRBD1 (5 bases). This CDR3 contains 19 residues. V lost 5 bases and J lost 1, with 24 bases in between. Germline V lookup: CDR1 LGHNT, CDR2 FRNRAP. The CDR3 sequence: CASGTRGGSPSGSGNTIYF. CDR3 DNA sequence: TGTGCTAGTGGTACCCGGGGGGGGTCCCCCTCTGGGTCTGGAAACACCATATATTTT.

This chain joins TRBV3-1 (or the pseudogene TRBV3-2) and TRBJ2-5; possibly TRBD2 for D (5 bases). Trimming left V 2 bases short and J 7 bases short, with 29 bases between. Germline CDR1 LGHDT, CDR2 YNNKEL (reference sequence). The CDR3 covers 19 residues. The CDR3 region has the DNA TGTGCCAGCAGCCAACGCGAGCAAGACCCGGCCATTTGGGCGGGGACCCAGTACTTC. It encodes CASSQREQDPAIWAGTQYF.

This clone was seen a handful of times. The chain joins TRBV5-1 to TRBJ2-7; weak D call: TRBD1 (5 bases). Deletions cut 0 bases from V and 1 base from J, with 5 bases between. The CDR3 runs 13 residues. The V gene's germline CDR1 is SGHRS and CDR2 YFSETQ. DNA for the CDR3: TGCGCCAGCAGCTTGGGACAGTCCTACGAGCAGTACTTC. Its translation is CASSLGQSYEQYF.